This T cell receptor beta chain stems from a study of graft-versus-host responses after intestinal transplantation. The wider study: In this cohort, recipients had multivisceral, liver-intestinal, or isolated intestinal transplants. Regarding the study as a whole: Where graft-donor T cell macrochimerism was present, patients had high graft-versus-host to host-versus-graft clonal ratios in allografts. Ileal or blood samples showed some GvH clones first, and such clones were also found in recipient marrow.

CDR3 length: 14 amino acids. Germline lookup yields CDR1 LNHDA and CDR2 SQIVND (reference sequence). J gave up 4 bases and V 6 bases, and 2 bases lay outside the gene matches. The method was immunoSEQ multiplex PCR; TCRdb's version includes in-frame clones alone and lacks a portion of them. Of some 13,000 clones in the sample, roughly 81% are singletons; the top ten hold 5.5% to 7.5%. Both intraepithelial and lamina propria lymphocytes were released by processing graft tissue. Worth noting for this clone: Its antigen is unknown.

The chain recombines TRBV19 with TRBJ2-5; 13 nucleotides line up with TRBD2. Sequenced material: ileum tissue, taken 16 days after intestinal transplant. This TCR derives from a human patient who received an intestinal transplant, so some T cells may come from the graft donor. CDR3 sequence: CASSGLAGAETQYF. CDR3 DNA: TGTGCCAGTAGCGGACTAGCGGGGGCAGAGACCCAGTACTTC.